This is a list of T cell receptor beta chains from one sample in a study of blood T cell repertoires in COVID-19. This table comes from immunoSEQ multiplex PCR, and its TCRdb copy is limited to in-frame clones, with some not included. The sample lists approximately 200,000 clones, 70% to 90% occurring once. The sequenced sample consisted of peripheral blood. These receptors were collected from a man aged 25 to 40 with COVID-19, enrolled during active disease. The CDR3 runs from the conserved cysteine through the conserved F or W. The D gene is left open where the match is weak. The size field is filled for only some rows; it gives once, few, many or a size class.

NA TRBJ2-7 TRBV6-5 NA TGTGCCAGCAATGTTGACAGACTGTCCTCCTACGAGCAGTACTTC CASNVDRLSSYEQYF
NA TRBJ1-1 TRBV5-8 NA TGTGCCAGCAGCTCCTATCAGGGTAGTCAAGCTTTCTTT CASSSYQGSQAFF
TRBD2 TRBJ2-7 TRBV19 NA TGTGCCAGTAGTATACTAGCGGGATACTACGAGCAGTACTTC CASSILAGYYEQYF
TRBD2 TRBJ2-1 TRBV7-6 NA TGTGCCAGCAGCCCGAGACTAGCGGGCTCCTACAATGAGCAGTTCTTC CASSPRLAGSYNEQFF
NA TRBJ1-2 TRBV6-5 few TGTGCCAGCAGCCTAACCGGGGGCTACACCTTC CASSLTGGYTF
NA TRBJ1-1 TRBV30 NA TGTGCCTGGAGTGAGGACTGGCCTACTGAAGCTTTCTTT CAWSEDWPTEAFF
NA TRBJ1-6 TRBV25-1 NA TGTGCCAGCAGTCATCCAGGATCCTATAATTCACCCCTCCACTTT CASSHPGSYNSPLHF
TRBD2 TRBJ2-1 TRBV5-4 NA TGTGCCAGCAGCGCCGGGACTAGCGGGGCTACCTACAATGAGCAGTTCTTC CASSAGTSGATYNEQFF
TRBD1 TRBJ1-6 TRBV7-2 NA TGTGCCAGCAGCCCGACAGGGAGGCCACCCCTCCACTTT CASSPTGRPPLHF
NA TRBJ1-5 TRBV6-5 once TGTGCCAGCAGTTCCCCGGACAGTTCCCAGCCCCAGCATTTT CASSSPDSSQPQHF
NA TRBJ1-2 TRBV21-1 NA TGTGCCAGCAGCCACACCCGGAGCGGGGGAATGGCCTATGGCTACACCTTC CASSHTRSGGMAYGYTF
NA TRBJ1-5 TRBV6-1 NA TGTGCCAGCAGTGAAGCGCTTCGGGGGCAGCCCCAGCATTTT CASSEALRGQPQHF
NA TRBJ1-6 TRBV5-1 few TGCGCCAGCAGCTTAGAGAATACCAGGGACTATAATTCACCCCTCCACTTT CASSLENTRDYNSPLHF
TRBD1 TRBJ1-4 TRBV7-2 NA TGTGCCAGCAGCTTTCAGGGGGCAATTAATGAAAAACTGTTTTTT CASSFQGAINEKLFF
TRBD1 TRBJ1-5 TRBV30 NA TGTGCCCTCTCAGGGGGTGGCAATCAGCCCCAGCATTTT CALSGGGNQPQHF
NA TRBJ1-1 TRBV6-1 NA TGTGCCAGCAGTGACAGGGCATCCATGAACACTGAAGCTTTCTTT CASSDRASMNTEAFF
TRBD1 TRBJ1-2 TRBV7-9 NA TGTGCCAGCAGCCCCGACAGGGTAGAAGGCTACACCTTC CASSPDRVEGYTF
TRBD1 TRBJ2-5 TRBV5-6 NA TGTGCCAGCAGCCCACAGGGGTTGGGAGAGACCCAGTACTTC CASSPQGLGETQYF
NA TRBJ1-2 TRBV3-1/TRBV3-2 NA TGTGCCAGCAGCAGGGGAGGGGGTGAAGTTGGCTACACCTTC CASSRGGGEVGYTF
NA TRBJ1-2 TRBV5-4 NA TGTGCGTGGGGGGGGAACTATGGCTACACCTTC CAWGGNYGYTF
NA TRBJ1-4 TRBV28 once TGTGCCAGCAGTTCATGGACAGCTGCAACTAATGAAAAACTGTTTTTT CASSSWTAATNEKLFF
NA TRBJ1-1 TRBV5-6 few TGTGCCAGCAGCTTGGGCAGGTTGTGGCCCTCGAACACTGAAGCTTTCTTT CASSLGRLWPSNTEAFF
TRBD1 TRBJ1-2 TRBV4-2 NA TGTGCCAGCAGCCGAGAGACAGGGGGCGGCTATGGCTACACCTTC CASSRETGGGYGYTF
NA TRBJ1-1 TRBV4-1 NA TGCGCCAGCAGCCTACCATATCTGGCTGGGGACAAGAACACTGAAGCTTTCTTT CASSLPYLAGDKNTEAFF
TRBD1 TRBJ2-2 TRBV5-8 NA TGTGCCAGCAGCTTCCGGCCAGGGGGAGCCGGGGAGCTGTTTTTT CASSFRPGGAGELFF
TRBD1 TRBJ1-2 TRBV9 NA TGTGCCAGCAGCGTAGATTCTCTCGGGACAGGGCGGGGCTACACCTTC CASSVDSLGTGRGYTF
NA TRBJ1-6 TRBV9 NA TGTGCCAGCAGGCGTGAGGCGGGGAATTCACCCCTCCACTTT CASRREAGNSPLHF
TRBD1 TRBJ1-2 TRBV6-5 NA TGTGCCAGCAGCGCCACCGGGACAGGGGGTTATGGCTACACCTTC CASSATGTGGYGYTF
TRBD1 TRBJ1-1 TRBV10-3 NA TGTGCCATCAGGGGGACAGGGGGAACTGAAGCTTTCTTT CAIRGTGGTEAFF
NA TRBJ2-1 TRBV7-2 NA TGTGCCAGCAGCCCCACCGGACTGATCTCCTACAATGAGCAGTTCTTC CASSPTGLISYNEQFF
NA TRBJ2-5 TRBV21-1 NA TGTGCCAGCACCCCGGGACTAGTAGAGGGGACCCAGTACTTC CASTPGLVEGTQYF
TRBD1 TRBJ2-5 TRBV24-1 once TGTGCCACCAGTGACGTGACAGGGGGCAAAAGAGAGACCCAGTACTTC CATSDVTGGKRETQYF
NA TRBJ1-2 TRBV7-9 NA TGTGCCAGCAGCCACTCAGGGGTAGGCTACACCTTC CASSHSGVGYTF
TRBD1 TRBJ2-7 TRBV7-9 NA TGTGCCAGCAGCCTGGGACAGTCCCACTACGAGCAGTACTTC CASSLGQSHYEQYF
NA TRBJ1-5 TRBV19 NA TGTGCCAGTACCGGTCCTGCACAGGCCGACAATCAGCCCCAGCATTTT CASTGPAQADNQPQHF
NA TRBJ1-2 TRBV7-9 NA TGTGCCAGCAGCTTGGGCAACGGCTACACCTTC CASSLGNGYTF
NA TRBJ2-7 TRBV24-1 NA TGTGCCACCAGTGACGGTAGCGGAGATCAGCAGTACTTC CATSDGSGDQQYF
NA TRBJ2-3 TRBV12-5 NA TGTGCTAGTGGCCTCGGACAGCCAGATACGCAGTATTTT CASGLGQPDTQYF
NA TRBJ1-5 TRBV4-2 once TGTGCCAGCAGCCAAGCCCGGCGGACAGATAATCAGCCCCAGCATTTT CASSQARRTDNQPQHF
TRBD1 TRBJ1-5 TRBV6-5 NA TGTGCCAGCAGGAGACAGGGGATGGGCCAGCCCCAGCATTTT CASRRQGMGQPQHF
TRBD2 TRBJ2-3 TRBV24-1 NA TGTGCCACCTCTAGCGGGGTTAGCACAGATACGCAGTATTTT CATSSGVSTDTQYF
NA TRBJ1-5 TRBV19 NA TGTGCCAGTAGTGAGACAGGAATGGGCAATCAGCCCCAGCATTTT CASSETGMGNQPQHF
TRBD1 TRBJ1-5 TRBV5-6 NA TGTGCCAGCAGCCTGAATGACAGGGCTTTAGGCAATCAGCCCCAGCATTTT CASSLNDRALGNQPQHF
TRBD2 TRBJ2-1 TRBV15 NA TGTGCCACCACCGGCCGGGGGGTAGTCGATGAGCAGTTCTTC CATTGRGVVDEQFF